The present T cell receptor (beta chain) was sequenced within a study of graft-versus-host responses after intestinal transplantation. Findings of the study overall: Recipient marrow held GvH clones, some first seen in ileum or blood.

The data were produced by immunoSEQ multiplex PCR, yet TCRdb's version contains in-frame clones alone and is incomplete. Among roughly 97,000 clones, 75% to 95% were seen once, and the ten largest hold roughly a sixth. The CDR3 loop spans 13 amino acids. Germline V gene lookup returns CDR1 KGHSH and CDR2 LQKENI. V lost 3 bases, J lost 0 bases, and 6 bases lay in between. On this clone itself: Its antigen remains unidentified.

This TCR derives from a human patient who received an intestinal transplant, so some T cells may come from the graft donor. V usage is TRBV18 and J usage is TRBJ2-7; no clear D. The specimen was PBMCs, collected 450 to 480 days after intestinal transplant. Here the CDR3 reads CASSPDGSYEQYF. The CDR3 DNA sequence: TGTGCCAGCTCACCCGACGGCTCCTACGAGCAGTACTTC. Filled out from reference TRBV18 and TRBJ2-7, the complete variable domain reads NAGVMQNPRHLVRRRGQEARLRCSPMKGHSHVYWYRQLPEEGLKFMVYLQKENIIDESGMPKERFSAEFPKEGPSILRIQQVVRGDSAAYFCASSPDGSYEQYFGPGTRLTVT.